The clone carrying this T cell receptor (beta chain) was detected many times. Unique molecular identifiers were incorporated when the TCRbeta library was constructed. In TCRdb, the PCR reads were re-called with MiXCR into one record per CDR3 protein. The data show roughly 190,000 distinct CDR3 sequences, approximately 14% seen once. This entry comes from a study of T-cell reconstitution after alpha-beta-depleted transplantation in children. The V gene lost 0 bases and the J gene lost 4 bases, with 13 bases spanning the gap. The CDR3 contains 15 residues. Germline-derived CDR1 and CDR2 are SGDLS and YYNGEE.

This rearrangement joins TRBV9 to TRBJ1-2; tentative D call: TRBD1 (5 bases). Sample: PBMCs from the stem cell graft donor, taken from the stem cell graft. The sequence came from a human donor who donated a stem cell graft to a child with acute lymphoblastic leukemia. The CDR3 reads CASSVALGRGYGYTF. The CDR3 bases are TGTGCCAGCAGCGTAGCTCTGGGACGGGGCTATGGCTACACCTTC. The full variable domain, its missing parts supplied by reference TRBV9 and TRBJ1-2, is DSGVTQTPKHLITATGQRVTLRCSPRSGDLSVYWYQQSLDQGLQFLIQYYNGEERAKGNILERFSAQQFPDLHSELNLSSLELGDSALYFCASSVALGRGYGYTFGSGTRLTVV.